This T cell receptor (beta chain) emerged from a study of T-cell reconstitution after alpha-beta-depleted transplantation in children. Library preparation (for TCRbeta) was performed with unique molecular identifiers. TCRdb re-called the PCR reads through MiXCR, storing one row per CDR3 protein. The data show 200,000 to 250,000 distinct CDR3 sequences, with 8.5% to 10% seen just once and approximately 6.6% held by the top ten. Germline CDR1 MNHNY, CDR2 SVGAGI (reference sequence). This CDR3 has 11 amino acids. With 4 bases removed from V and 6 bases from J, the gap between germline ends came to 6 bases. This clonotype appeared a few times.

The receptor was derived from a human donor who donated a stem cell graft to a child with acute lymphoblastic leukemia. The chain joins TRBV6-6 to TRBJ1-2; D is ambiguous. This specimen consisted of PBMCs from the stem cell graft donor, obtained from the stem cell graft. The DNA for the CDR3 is TGTGCCAGCAGTTGGCGGGATGGCTACACCTTC. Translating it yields CASSWRDGYTF.